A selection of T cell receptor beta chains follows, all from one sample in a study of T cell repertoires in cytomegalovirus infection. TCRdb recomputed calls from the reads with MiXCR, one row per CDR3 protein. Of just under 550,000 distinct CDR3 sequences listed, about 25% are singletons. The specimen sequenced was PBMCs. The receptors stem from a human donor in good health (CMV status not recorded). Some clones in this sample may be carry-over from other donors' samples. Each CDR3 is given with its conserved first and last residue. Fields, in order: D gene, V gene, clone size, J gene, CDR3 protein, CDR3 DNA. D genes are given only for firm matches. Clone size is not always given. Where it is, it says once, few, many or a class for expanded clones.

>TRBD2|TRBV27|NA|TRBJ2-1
CASSLASGKHNEQFF
TGTGCCAGCAGTTTGGCTAGCGGGAAACACAATGAGCAGTTCTTC
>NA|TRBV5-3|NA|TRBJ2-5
CASSLEAEVGETQYF
TGTGCCAGCAGCTTGGAAGCGGAGGTCGGAGAGACCCAGTACTTC
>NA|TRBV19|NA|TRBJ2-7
CASSTRRDSYEQYF
TGTGCCAGTAGTACACGGAGGGACAGCTACGAGCAGTACTTC
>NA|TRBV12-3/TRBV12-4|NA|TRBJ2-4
CASSLSGFLAKNIQYF
TGTGCCAGCAGTTTATCAGGGTTTTTAGCCAAAAACATTCAGTACTTC
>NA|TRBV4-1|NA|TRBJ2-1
CASSQNPSGSNEQFF
TGCGCCAGCAGCCAAAACCCGTCCGGGAGTAATGAGCAGTTCTTC
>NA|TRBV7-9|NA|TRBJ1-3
CASSWTGQLSGNTIYF
TGTGCCAGCAGCTGGACGGGACAACTATCTGGAAACACCATATATTTT
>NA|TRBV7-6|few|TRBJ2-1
CASSFSGSLEQFF
TGTGCCAGCAGCTTTTCAGGGAGCTTAGAGCAGTTCTTC
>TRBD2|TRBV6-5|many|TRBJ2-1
CASSYTSGPYNEQFF
TGTGCCAGCAGTTACACTAGCGGGCCCTACAATGAGCAGTTCTTC
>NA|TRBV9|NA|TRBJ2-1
CASSVRPQRGSYNEQFF
TGTGCCAGCAGCGTGAGGCCCCAGCGCGGGTCCTACAATGAGCAGTTCTTC
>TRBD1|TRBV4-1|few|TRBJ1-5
CASSRLDRGGNQPQHF
TGCGCCAGCAGCCGGTTGGACAGGGGAGGCAATCAGCCCCAGCATTTT
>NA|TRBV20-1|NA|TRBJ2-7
CSARDGDRLEYEQYF
TGCAGTGCTAGAGATGGCGACAGATTAGAGTACGAGCAGTACTTC
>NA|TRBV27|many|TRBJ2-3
CASSPNRDAVNTQYF
TGTGCCAGCAGCCCGAACCGGGACGCAGTTAATACGCAGTATTTT
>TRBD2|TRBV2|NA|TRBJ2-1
CASSETGLAGTLSYEQFF
TGTGCCAGCAGTGAAACGGGACTAGCGGGCACCCTTAGTTATGAGCAGTTCTTC
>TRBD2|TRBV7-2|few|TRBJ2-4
CASRLGTSGSADF
TGTGCCAGCAGATTGGGCACTAGCGGGAGCGCGGACTTC